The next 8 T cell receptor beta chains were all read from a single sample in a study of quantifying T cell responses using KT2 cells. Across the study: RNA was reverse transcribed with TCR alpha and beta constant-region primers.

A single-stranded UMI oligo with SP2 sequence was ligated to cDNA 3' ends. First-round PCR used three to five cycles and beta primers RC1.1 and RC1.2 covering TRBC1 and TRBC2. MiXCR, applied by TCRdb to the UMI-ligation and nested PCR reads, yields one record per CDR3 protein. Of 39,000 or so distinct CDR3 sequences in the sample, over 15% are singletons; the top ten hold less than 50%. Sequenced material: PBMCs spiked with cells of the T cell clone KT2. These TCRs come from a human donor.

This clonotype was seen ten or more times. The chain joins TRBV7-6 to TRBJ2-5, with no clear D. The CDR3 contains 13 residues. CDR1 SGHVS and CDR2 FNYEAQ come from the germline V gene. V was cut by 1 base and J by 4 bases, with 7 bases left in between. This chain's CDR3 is CASSLESGETQYF. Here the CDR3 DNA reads TGTGCCAGCAGCTTAGAAAGTGGAGAGACCCAGTACTTC.

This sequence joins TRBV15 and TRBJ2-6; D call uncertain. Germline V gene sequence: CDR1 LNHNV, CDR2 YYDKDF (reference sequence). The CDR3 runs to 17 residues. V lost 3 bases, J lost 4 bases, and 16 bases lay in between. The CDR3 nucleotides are TGTGCCACCAGCAGGGACCTGAGGCAATCCGGGGCCAACGTCCTGACTTTC. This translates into CATSRDLRQSGANVLTF.

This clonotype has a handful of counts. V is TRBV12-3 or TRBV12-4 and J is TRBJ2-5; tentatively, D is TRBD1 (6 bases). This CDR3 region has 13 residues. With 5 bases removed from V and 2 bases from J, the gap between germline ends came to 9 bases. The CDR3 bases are TGTGCCAGCAGTCGTCAGGGGCAAGAGACCCAGTACTTC. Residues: CASSRQGQETQYF.

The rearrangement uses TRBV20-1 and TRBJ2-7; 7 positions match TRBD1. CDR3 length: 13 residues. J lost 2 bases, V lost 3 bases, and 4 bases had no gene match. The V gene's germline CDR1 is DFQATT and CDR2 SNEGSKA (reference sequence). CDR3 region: CSASGTETYEQYF. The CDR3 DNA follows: TGCAGTGCTAGCGGGACAGAGACCTACGAGCAGTACTTC.

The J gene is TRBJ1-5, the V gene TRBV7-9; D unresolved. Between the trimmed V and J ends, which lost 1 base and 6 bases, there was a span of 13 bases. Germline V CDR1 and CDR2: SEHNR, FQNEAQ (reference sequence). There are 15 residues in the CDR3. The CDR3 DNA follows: TGTGCCAGCAGCTTAGGACCCGGTAATGGTCAGCCCCAGCATTTT. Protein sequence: CASSLGPGNGQPQHF.

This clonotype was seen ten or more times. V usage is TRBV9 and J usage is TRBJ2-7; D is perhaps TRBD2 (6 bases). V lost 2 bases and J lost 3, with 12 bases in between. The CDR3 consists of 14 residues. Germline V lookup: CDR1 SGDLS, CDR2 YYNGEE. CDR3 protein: CASSVGGVDYEQYF. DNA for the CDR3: TGTGCCAGCAGCGTGGGGGGAGTTGACTACGAGCAGTACTTC.

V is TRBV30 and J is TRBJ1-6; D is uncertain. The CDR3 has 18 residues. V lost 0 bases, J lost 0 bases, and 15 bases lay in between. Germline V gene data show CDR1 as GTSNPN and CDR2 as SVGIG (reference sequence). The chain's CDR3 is CAWSVRQIRSSYNSPLHF. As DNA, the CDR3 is TGTGCCTGGAGTGTACGTCAGATTAGGAGCTCCTATAATTCACCCCTCCACTTT.

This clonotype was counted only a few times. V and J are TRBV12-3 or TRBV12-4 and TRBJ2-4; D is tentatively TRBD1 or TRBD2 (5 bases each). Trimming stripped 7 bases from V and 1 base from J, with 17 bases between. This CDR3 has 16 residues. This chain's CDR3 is CASTGIGAVAKNIQYF. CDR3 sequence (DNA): TGTGCCAGCACCGGAATCGGGGCAGTCGCCAAAAACATTCAGTACTTC.